The sequence of this T cell receptor (beta chain) was determined in a study of T cells expressing NK-cell markers. CDR1 SGHRS and CDR2 YFSETQ come from the germline V gene. The CDR3 sequence is 14 residues long. For each CDR3 protein, TCRdb gives one entry from its re-call of the 5' RACE reads, without DNA. This repertoire includes around 260,000 distinct CDR3 sequences. This rearrangement joins TRBV5-1 to TRBJ1-1; absent DNA, TCRdb's TRBD1 call cannot be checked. The clonotype was recovered from a woman aged 18 to 69 in good health. Sequenced sample: blood T cells: a sorted CD56 or NKG2C T cell subset, CD4+ or CD8+ T cells, or bulk PBMC T cells (not recorded which). CDR3 sequence: CASSPGHVNTEAFF.